The clone carrying this TCR beta chain was seen a few times. What it binds is not known. The source of the sample is a study of post-analysis software for immune sequencing data. Whole-study results and caveats: Five TRBV segments, including TRBV5-6, TRBV5-1 and TRBV20-1, were more frequent in patients than controls.

The authors incorporated unique molecular identifiers into the TCR beta cDNA libraries. TCRdb ran MiXCR on the PCR reads and lists one entry per CDR3 protein. The sample consists of about 820,000 distinct CDR3 sequences, about 50% of them appearing once. CDR3 length: 12 residues. Germline CDR1 is SQVTM and CDR2 is ANQGSEA. V was clipped by 7 bases and J by 2 bases, with 11 bases between them. The V gene is TRBV29-1, the J gene TRBJ2-5; D not certain. The sequence derives from a girl aged 5 to 17 with multiple sclerosis. The sample was blood. CDR3 amino acids: CSGGTVQETQYF. Here the CDR3 DNA reads TGCAGCGGTGGAACGGTGCAAGAGACCCAGTACTTC. Variable domain in full (rest from reference TRBV29-1 and TRBJ2-5): SAVISQKPSRDICQRGTSLTIQCQVDSQVTMMFWYRQQPGQSLTLIATANQGSEATYESGFVIDKFPISRPNLTFSTLTVSNMSPEDSSIYLCSGGTVQETQYFGPGTRLLVL.